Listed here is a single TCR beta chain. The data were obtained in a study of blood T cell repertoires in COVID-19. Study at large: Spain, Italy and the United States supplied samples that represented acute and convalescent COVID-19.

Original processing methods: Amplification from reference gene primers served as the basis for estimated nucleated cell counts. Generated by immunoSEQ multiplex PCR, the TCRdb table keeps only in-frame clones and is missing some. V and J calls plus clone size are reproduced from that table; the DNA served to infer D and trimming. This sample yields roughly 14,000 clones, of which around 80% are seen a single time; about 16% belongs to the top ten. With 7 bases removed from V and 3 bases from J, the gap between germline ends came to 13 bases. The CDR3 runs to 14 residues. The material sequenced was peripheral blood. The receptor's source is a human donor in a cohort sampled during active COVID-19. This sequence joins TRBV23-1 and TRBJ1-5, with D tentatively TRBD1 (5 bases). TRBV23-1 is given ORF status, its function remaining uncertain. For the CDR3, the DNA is TGCGCCAGCACCCGGGGAGGGGACAATCAGCCCCAGCATTTT. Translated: CASTRGGDNQPQHF.